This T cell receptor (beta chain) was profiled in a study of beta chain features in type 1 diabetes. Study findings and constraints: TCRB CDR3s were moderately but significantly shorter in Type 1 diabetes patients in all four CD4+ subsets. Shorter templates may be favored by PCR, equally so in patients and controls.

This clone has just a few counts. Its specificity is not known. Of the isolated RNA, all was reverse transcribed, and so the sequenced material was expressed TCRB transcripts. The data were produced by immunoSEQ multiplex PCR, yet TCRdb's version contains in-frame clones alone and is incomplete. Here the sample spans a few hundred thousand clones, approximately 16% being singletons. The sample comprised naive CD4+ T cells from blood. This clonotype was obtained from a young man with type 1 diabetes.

CDR3 residues: CSSRDTGSYEQYF. In DNA form, the CDR3 reads TGCAGCTCCCGGGACACCGGGTCCTACGAGCAGTACTTC. The V gene is TRBV29-1, the J gene TRBJ2-7, with a weak D call TRBD1 (6 bases). The CDR3 has 13 amino acids. Germline V gene lookup returns CDR1 SQVTM and CDR2 ANQGSEA. Deletions cut 8 bases from V and 1 base from J, with 15 bases between.